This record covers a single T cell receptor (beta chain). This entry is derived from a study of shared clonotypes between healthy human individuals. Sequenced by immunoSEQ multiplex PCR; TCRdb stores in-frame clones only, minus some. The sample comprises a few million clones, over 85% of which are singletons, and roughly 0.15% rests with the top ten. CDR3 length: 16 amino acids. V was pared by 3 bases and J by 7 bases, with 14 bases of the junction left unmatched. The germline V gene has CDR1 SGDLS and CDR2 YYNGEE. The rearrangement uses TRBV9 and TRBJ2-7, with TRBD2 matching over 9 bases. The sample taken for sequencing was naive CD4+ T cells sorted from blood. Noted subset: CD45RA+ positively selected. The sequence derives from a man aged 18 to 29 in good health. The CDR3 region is CASSGGWASGAGEQYF. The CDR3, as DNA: TGTGCCAGCAGCGGTGGCTGGGCTAGCGGGGCGGGGGAGCAGTACTTC.